What follows describes a single T cell receptor beta chain. The DNA is left out, because the CDR3 cannot be placed on it with certainty; the CDR3 is given as TCRdb lists it. These data originate in a study of blood T cell repertoires in COVID-19. Study-level information: Donors in the United States, Italy and Spain gave samples during acute or convalescent COVID-19. In each case, the material was cDNA or gDNA derived from T cells, B-cell-depleted T cells, or PBMCs.

The CDR3 is 18 amino acids long, termini counted. Germline V gene lookup returns CDR1 MNHEY and CDR2 SVGEGT. The repertoire was sequenced with immunoSEQ multiplex PCR; TCRdb's copy has only in-frame clones and lacks some. Of fewer than 300,000 clones in the sample, approximately 86% were seen once. The V call is TRBV6-2 or TRBV6-3, the J call TRBJ2-3; the DNA was not used to check the table's D call, TRBD2. Input material: peripheral blood. This receptor was taken from a woman under 30 with acute or convalescent COVID-19. The CDR3: CASSTSTSGSQRTDTQYF.